This T cell receptor beta chain was recorded in a study of regulatory T cells in long-lasting Graves disease. Whole-study context: Persistent Graves' disease denoted over 5 years of antithyroid drugs plus positive TSH receptor antibodies.

Described time point: persistent/refractory GD, antithyroid drugs over 5 years with positive TRAb. Isolated PBMC RNA provided the starting material for the TCR library. Arm-PCR of CDR3 regions and iRepertoire HTBI primers were used to build TCR beta libraries. Source study methods: Sequenced samples collectively carried 55 to 80 TRBV and roughly 15 TRBJ segments. Using its own MiXCR run on the multiplex PCR reads, TCRdb lists one record per CDR3 protein. None of the V and J calls come from the authors' own analysis; TCRdb made them. The table records 500,000 to 800,000 distinct CDR3 sequences, roughly 30% of them present only once. This CDR3 comprises 12 residues. From germline, CDR1 is SQVTM and CDR2 ANQGSEA. V was trimmed by 2 bases and J by 3 bases, leaving 7 bases between them. This clonotype was seen more than once but under ten times.

The J gene is TRBJ1-1, the V gene TRBV29-1; the D gene is possibly TRBD1 (5 bases). The source was peripheral blood mononuclear cells (PBMCs), collected when the disease was refractory, from a patient treated with antithyroid drugs. This clonotype was obtained from a female donor with Graves disease. In nucleotides, the CDR3 is TGCAGCGTTGAAAAGGGGTACACTGAAGCTTTCTTT. Translated, it gives CSVEKGYTEAFF.